The next 26 T cell receptor beta chains were all read from a single sample in a study of cytomegalovirus exposure and HLA in healthy donors. Primers included in the PCR were 60 Vbeta and 13 Jbeta primers. Method: immunoSEQ multiplex PCR; TCRdb's copy keeps in-frame clones and lacks some. Of 150,000 or so clones in the sample, approximately 80% were seen once. Sequences were obtained from PBMCs. The receptors were sampled from a woman aged 40 to 49 in good health and CMV-seropositive.

The V and J genes are TRBV4-1 and TRBJ1-1; maybe TRBD1 (5 bases). Trimming took 4 bases from V and 1 from J, leaving 10 bases between them. This CDR3 has 14 amino acids. Germline V CDR1 and CDR2: MGHRA, YSYEKL. CDR3 coding DNA: TGCGCCAGCAGCCTGGGGCTGTCGAACACTGAAGCTTTCTTT. It translates to CASSLGLSNTEAFF.

This clone was detected a few times. V usage is TRBV6-5 and J usage is TRBJ1-5; D is uncertain. The ends were cut back, 5 bases at V and 0 bases at J, with 11 bases in the middle. This CDR3 spans 15 amino acids. Germline values: CDR1 MNHEY, CDR2 SVGAGI. CDR3 DNA sequence: TGTGCCAGCAGTCCATCGGGAGATAGCAATCAGCCCCAGCATTTT. Its protein is CASSPSGDSNQPQHF.

The chain couples TRBV30 to TRBJ2-2; D may be TRBD1 (5 bases). Between the trimmed V and J ends, which lost 5 bases and 1 base, there was a span of 11 bases. The germline V gene has CDR1 GTSNPN and CDR2 SVGIG (reference sequence). The CDR3 totals 14 residues. The CDR3 spells CAWEKGQNTGELFF. In DNA form, the CDR3 reads TGTGCCTGGGAAAAAGGACAGAACACCGGGGAGCTGTTTTTT.

This chain joins TRBV28 and TRBJ1-4; 10 positions match TRBD1. V trimming: 5 bases; J trimming: 6 bases; junction bases outside the gene matches: 6. The CDR3 loop spans 15 amino acids. Germline loops: CDR1 MDHEN, CDR2 SYDVKM. This CDR3 is CASSTSTGGYEKLFF. DNA of the CDR3: TGTGCCAGCAGTACCTCGACAGGGGGCTATGAAAAACTGTTTTTT.

This rearrangement joins TRBV5-1 to TRBJ2-5; 7 bases line up with TRBD2. The CDR3 totals 16 residues. Germline-derived CDR1 and CDR2 are SGHRS and YFSETQ. V lost 1 base and J lost 5; bases outside the gene matches: 11. The chain's CDR3 is CASSLTWRGIGETQYF. The CDR3, as DNA: TGCGCCAGCAGCTTGACTTGGCGGGGGATTGGGGAGACCCAGTACTTC. Supplemented by reference TRBV5-1 and TRBJ2-5, the full variable domain reads KAGVTQTPRYLIKTRGQQVTLSCSPISGHRSVSWYQQTPGQGLQFLFEYFSETQRNKGNFPGRFSGRQFSNSRSEMNVSTLELGDSALYLCASSLTWRGIGETQYFGPGTRLLVL.

The chain joins TRBV5-1 to TRBJ2-3; 10 bases are shared with TRBD2. The V segment lost 5 bases and the J segment 1 base; nucleotides outside the gene matches: 4. CDR1 SGHRS and CDR2 YFSETQ come from the germline V gene. CDR3 length: 15 amino acids. The CDR3 DNA follows: TGCGCCAGCAGACTCCTAGCGGGGGGCACAGATACGCAGTATTTT. Translating it yields CASRLLAGGTDTQYF. Full variable domain (rest looked up from reference TRBV5-1 and TRBJ2-3): KAGVTQTPRYLIKTRGQQVTLSCSPISGHRSVSWYQQTPGQGLQFLFEYFSETQRNKGNFPGRFSGRQFSNSRSEMNVSTLELGDSALYLCASRLLAGGTDTQYFGPGTRLTVL.

The V gene is TRBV5-1, the J gene TRBJ2-7, with 8 nucleotides matching TRBD1. Germline CDR1 and CDR2: SGHRS and YFSETQ. The V segment lost 5 bases and the J segment 2 bases; nucleotides outside the gene matches: 6. The CDR3 length is 14 residues. CDR3 bases: TGCGCCAGCAGGGAGGACAGGGCGGCCTACGAGCAGTACTTC. Its protein is CASREDRAAYEQYF.

The rearrangement links TRBV28 to TRBJ2-1; no reliable D call. CDR3 length equals 14 residues. CDR1 MDHEN and CDR2 SYDVKM come from the germline V gene. V was shortened by 3 bases and J by 7 bases, with 13 bases between the two germline ends. The CDR3 spells CASSLAWPGNEQFF. The CDR3 DNA is TGTGCCAGCAGTTTGGCGTGGCCCGGGAATGAGCAGTTCTTC.

This chain joins TRBV30 and TRBJ1-5; TRBD1 matches 8 bases. CDR1 is GTSNPN and CDR2 is SVGIG in the germline V gene (reference sequence). The J segment lost 4 bases and the V segment lost 5 bases, leaving 4 bases of the junction unmatched. The CDR3 sequence is 13 residues long. The CDR3 sequence is CAWETGANQPQHF. CDR3 nucleotides: TGTGCCTGGGAGACAGGGGCTAATCAGCCCCAGCATTTT.

This clone has only a few counts. V usage is TRBV21-1 and J usage is TRBJ2-2; the DNA was not used to check the table's D call, TRBD2. TRBV21-1 is a pseudogene locus. This CDR3 spans 16 amino acids. This CDR3 is CASSKAPLVFVRELFF. In DNA form, the CDR3 reads TGTGCCAGCAGCAAAGCCCCGTTAGTGTTCGTCCGGGAGCTGTTTTTT.

The chain has TRBV19 and TRBJ1-1; D is unclear. CDR1 and CDR2 (germline): LNHDA, SQIVND (reference sequence). With 6 bases removed from V and 1 base from J, the gap between germline ends came to 6 bases. The CDR3 length is 12 residues. Here the CDR3 DNA reads TGTGCCAGTAGGGCCCCGAACACTGAAGCTTTCTTT. As protein: CASRAPNTEAFF.

This rearrangement joins TRBV27 to TRBJ1-4, with no clear D. Germline V gene lookup returns CDR1 MNHEY and CDR2 SMNVEV (reference sequence). The V gene lost 5 bases and the J gene lost 3 bases, with 13 bases spanning the gap. The CDR3 has 15 amino acids. CDR3 region: CASSPDMEPNEKLFF. The CDR3 region has the DNA TGTGCCAGCAGTCCAGACATGGAACCTAATGAAAAACTGTTTTTT.

The V and J genes are TRBV11-2 and TRBJ2-3; D is ambiguous. Germline CDR1 reads SGHAT; CDR2 reads FQNNGV. Trimming removed 0 bases at V and 11 bases at J, with 12 bases between. The CDR3 totals 13 residues. CDR3 loop: CASSLDLRGRQYF. In DNA form, the CDR3 reads TGTGCCAGCAGCTTAGATCTCCGCGGCCGGCAGTATTTT.

The chain carries TRBV2 and TRBJ2-4, with a tentative D call TRBD1 (5 bases). The germline V gene encodes CDR1 SNHLY and CDR2 FYNNEI. The CDR3 spans 11 residues. Trimming removed 7 bases from V and 7 bases from J, with 8 bases in between. CDR3 DNA sequence: TGTGCCAGCACCCACAGGAACATTCAGTACTTC. This gives the protein CASTHRNIQYF. Drawing the rest from reference TRBV2 and TRBJ2-4, the complete variable domain is EPEVTQTPSHQVTQMGQEVILRCVPISNHLYFYWYRQILGQKVEFLVSFYNNEISEKSEIFDDQFSVERPDGSNFTLKIRSTKLEDSAMYFCASTHRNIQYFGAGTRLSVL.

V and J are TRBV11-2 and TRBJ1-6, with D tentatively TRBD1 (5 bases). This CDR3 comprises 15 residues. Germline V gene sequence: CDR1 SGHAT, CDR2 FQNNGV. Trimming pared 2 bases from V and 8 bases from J, leaving 13 bases between. The chain's CDR3 is CASSLIQGGYSPLHF. CDR3 in DNA: TGTGCCAGCAGCTTAATCCAGGGCGGATATTCACCCCTCCACTTT.

This chain connects TRBV5-6 to TRBJ2-5; 8 bases are shared with TRBD1. The V gene end was trimmed by 0 bases and the J gene end by 0 bases; junction bases not matched to a gene: 1. Germline-derived CDR1 and CDR2 are SGHDT and YYEEEE. The CDR3 loop spans 15 amino acids. CDR3 nucleotides: TGTGCCAGCAGCTTGGGGACAGGGTACCAAGAGACCCAGTACTTC. This codes for CASSLGTGYQETQYF.

The chain has TRBV7-9 and TRBJ1-2; D call uncertain. The CDR3 sequence is 11 residues long. Trimming pared 1 base from V and 6 bases from J, leaving 3 bases between. Per the germline V gene, CDR1 is SEHNR and CDR2 is FQNEAQ (reference sequence). CDR3 protein: CASSLGDGYTF. CDR3 in DNA: TGTGCCAGCAGCTTAGGAGATGGCTACACCTTC.

The V call is TRBV7-8, the J call TRBJ1-1; 10 bases are a match to TRBD1. Per the germline V gene, CDR1 is SGHVS and CDR2 is FQNEAQ. This CDR3 contains 14 residues. J gave up 7 bases and V 5 bases, and 7 bases lay outside the gene matches. In DNA, the CDR3 is TGTGCCAGCAGCACACGGACAGGGGGGAATGAAGCTTTCTTT. As protein: CASSTRTGGNEAFF.

The V and J genes are TRBV6-5 and TRBJ1-1; 11 positions match TRBD1. Germline loops: CDR1 MNHEY, CDR2 SVGAGI. This CDR3 is 14 amino acids long. Trimming took 5 bases from V and 8 from J; bases not matched to a gene: 7. The CDR3 nucleotides are TGTGCCAGCAGTGGGACAGGGGGTCTAGGGGAAGCTTTCTTT. Its protein is CASSGTGGLGEAFF.

The rearrangement uses TRBV28 and TRBJ1-2; the D is unclear. Deletions cut 6 bases from V and 11 bases from J, with 16 bases between. The length of the CDR3 is 12 residues. Germline loops: CDR1 MDHEN, CDR2 SYDVKM. Here the CDR3 DNA reads TGTGCCAGCAGCCGCGACACAGCTCCATACACCTTC. Its protein product is CASSRDTAPYTF.

This chain connects TRBV20-1 to TRBJ1-1, with 8 bases matching TRBD1. The CDR3 consists of 11 residues. From germline, CDR1 is DFQATT and CDR2 SNEGSKA (reference sequence). Unmatched junction bases numbered 3, after V lost 1 base and J lost 11 bases. CDR3 sequence reads: CSARGTGWAFF. The CDR3, as DNA: TGCAGTGCTAGAGGGACAGGGTGGGCTTTCTTT.

The chain uses TRBV28 and TRBJ1-2; D is possibly TRBD1 (5 bases). Per the germline V gene, CDR1 is MDHEN and CDR2 is SYDVKM. Trimming pared 5 bases from V and 4 bases from J, leaving 11 bases between. This CDR3 is built from 13 residues. The CDR3 protein is CASSPGHIYGYTF. CDR3 nucleotide sequence: TGTGCCAGCAGTCCAGGACACATCTATGGCTACACCTTC.

The chain is built from TRBV6-6 and TRBJ2-3; 8 bases match TRBD1. J lost 4 bases, V lost 6 bases, and 12 bases had no gene match. Germline CDR1 and CDR2: MNHNY and SVGAGI (reference sequence). This CDR3 has 16 residues. The CDR3 region has the DNA TGTGCCAGCAGAATTAGACAAGGACAGGGCGCAGATACGCAGTATTTT. Translating gives CASRIRQGQGADTQYF.

This clone was counted once. The CDR3 region is CASRPSRGQNTEAFF. CDR3 nucleotide sequence: TGTGCCAGCAGACCCTCGCGGGGGCAGAACACTGAAGCTTTCTTT. The rearrangement joins TRBV6-1 to TRBJ1-1, with D maybe TRBD1 (6 bases). Trimming took off 6 bases at V and 1 base at J, with 15 bases between the two ends. The germline CDR1 and CDR2 sequences are MNHNS and SASEGT. This CDR3 is 15 amino acids long.

CDR3 sequence reads: CASSWVSGGPDTGELFF. DNA of the CDR3: TGTGCCAGCAGTTGGGTTAGCGGGGGACCCGACACCGGGGAGCTGTTTTTT. The chain has TRBV27 and TRBJ2-2; TRBD2 matches 9 bases. This CDR3 is built from 17 residues. The junction had 9 bases not matched to a gene; V was cut back by 4 bases and J by 3 bases. In germline, CDR1 is MNHEY, CDR2 SMNVEV (reference sequence).

This chain uses TRBV6-1 with TRBJ1-6; D gene ambiguous. Germline V gene sequence: CDR1 MNHNS, CDR2 SASEGT. Trimming took off 1 base at V and 4 bases at J, with 5 bases between the two ends. The CDR3 spans 14 residues. CDR3 sequence reads: CASSEVEYNSPLHF. In DNA, the CDR3 is TGTGCCAGCAGTGAAGTGGAGTATAATTCACCCCTCCACTTT.